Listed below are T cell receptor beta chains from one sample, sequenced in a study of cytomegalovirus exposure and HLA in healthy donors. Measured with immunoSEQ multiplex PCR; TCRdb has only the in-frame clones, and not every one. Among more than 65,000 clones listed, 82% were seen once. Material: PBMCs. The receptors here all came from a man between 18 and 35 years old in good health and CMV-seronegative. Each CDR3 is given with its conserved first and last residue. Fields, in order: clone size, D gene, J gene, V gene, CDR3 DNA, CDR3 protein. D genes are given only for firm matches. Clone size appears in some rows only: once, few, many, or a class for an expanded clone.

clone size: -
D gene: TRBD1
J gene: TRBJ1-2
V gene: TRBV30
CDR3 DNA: TGTGCCTGGAGTAAGGGACAGGCTTTAGGCTACACCTTC
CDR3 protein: CAWSKGQALGYTF

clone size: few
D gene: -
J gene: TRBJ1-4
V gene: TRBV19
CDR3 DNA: TGTGCCAGTAGTATGGCTGAAAAACTGTTTTTT
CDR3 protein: CASSMAEKLFF

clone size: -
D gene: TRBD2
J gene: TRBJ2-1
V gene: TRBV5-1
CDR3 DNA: TGCGCCAGCAGCTTGGTCCAGCGGGGGTACAATGAGCAGTTCTTC
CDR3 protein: CASSLVQRGYNEQFF

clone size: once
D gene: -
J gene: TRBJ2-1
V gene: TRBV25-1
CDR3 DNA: TGTGCCAGCAGTGGTATCGGCTACAATGAGCAGTTCTTC
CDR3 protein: CASSGIGYNEQFF

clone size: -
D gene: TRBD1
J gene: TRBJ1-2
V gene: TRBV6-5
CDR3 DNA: TGTGCCAGCAGTAGGACAGGTCAAGGCTATGGCTACACCTTC
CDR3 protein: CASSRTGQGYGYTF

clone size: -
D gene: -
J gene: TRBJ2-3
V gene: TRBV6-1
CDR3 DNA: TGTGCCAGCAGTGAAGTAGCGGCGATCACAGATACGCAGTATTTT
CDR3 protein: CASSEVAAITDTQYF

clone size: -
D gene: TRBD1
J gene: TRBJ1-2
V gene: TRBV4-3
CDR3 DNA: TGCGCCAGCAGCCGCGCCGGGACAGGATATGGCTACACCTTC
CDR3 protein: CASSRAGTGYGYTF

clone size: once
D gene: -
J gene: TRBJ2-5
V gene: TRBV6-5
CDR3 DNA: TGTGCCAGCAGTTACGAGCGGAAAGAGACCCAGTACTTC
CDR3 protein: CASSYERKETQYF

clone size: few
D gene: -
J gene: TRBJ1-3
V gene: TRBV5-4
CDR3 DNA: TGTGCCAGCAGCTTGTTATCAGGGCGGGGAGTCTCTGGAAACACCATATATTTT
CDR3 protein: CASSLLSGRGVSGNTIYF

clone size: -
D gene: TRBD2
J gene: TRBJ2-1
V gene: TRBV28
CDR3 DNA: TGTGCCAGCAGCCCAGGGAGGACATCACTAGCGGCGCACTACAATGAGCAGTTCTTC
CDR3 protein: CASSPGRTSLAAHYNEQFF

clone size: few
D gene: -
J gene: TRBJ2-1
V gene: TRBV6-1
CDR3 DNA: TGTGCCAGCAGTGGAACTTACTTTGAGCAGTTCTTC
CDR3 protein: CASSGTYFEQFF

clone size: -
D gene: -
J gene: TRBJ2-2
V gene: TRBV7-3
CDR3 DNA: TGTGCCGGCAGCCGAACTAGGGAGAACACCGGGGAGCTGTTTTTT
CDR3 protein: CAGSRTRENTGELFF

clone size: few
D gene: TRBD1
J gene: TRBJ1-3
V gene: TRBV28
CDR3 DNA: TGTGCCAGCAGTTTTTGGCACAGGGGCTCTGGAAACACCATATATTTT
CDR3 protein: CASSFWHRGSGNTIYF

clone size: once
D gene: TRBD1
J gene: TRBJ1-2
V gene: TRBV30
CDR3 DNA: TGTGCCTGGAGGCTCACGGGACAGGGGGTTTCTGGCTACACCTTC
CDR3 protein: CAWRLTGQGVSGYTF

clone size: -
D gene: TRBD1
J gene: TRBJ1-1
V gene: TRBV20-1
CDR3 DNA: TGCAGTGTTAACAGGGGTTCTGAAGCTTTCTTT
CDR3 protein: CSVNRGSEAFF

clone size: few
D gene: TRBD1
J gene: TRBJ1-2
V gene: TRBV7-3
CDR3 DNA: TGTGCCAGCAGCTTTTTACCGGGACAGGGGGCTGATGGCTACACCTTC
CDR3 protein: CASSFLPGQGADGYTF

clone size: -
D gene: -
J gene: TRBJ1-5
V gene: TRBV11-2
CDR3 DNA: TGTGCCAGCAGCTTAGTCTCCAATCAGCCCCAGCATTTT
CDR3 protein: CASSLVSNQPQHF

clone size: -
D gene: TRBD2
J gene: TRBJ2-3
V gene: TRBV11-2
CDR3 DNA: TGTGCCAGCAGCTCGGGTAGCGGGAGGGTGACAGATACGCAGTATTTT
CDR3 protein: CASSSGSGRVTDTQYF

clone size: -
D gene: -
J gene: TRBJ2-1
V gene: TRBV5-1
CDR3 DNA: TGCGCCAGCAGCTTGGAGCGGCAGTACAATGAGCAGTTCTTC
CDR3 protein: CASSLERQYNEQFF

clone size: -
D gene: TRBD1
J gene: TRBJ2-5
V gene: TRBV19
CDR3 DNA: TGTGCCAGTAGTATTGGGGACAGGTGGTCCTGGGCCCAGTACTTC
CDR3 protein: CASSIGDRWSWAQYF

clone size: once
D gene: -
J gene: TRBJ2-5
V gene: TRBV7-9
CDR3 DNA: TGTGCCAGCAGCCCCCAGGAGACCCAGTACTTC
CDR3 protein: CASSPQETQYF

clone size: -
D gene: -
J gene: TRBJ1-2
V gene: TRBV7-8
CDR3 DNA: TGTGCCAGCAGCCCCCGTGCCAGGGGCGTCTATGGCTACACCTTC
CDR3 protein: CASSPRARGVYGYTF

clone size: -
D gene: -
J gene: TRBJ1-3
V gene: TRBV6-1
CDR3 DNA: TGTGCCAGCAGCGACAACTCTGGAAACACCATATATTTT
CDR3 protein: CASSDNSGNTIYF

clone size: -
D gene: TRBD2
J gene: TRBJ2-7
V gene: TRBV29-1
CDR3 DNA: TGCAGCGTTGAAGTTGCGGGAGGGCCCTCAGCCGAGCAGTACTTC
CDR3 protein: CSVEVAGGPSAEQYF

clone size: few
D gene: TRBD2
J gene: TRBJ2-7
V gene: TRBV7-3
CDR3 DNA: TGTGCCAGCAGCTTACGGGGGGGGCGCGAGCAGTACTTC
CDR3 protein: CASSLRGGREQYF